One sample yielded the 10 T cell receptor beta chains listed below, sequenced in a study of shared clonotypes between healthy human individuals. The naive CD8 population came from CD45RO-negative cells selected for CCR7, without terminally differentiated effector memory CD45RA+ cells. Data came from immunoSEQ multiplex PCR; TCRdb stores just in-frame clones and leaves some out. Of more than 2 million clones in the sample, about 95% were seen once. The sequenced sample was naive CD8+ T cells sorted from blood. The receptors shown here come from a man younger than 35 in good health.

The rearrangement uses TRBV6-5 and TRBJ2-2; D possibly corresponds to TRBD1 (6 bases). CDR1 is MNHEY, CDR2 SVGAGI, per germline. The V and J ends lost 9 bases and 2 bases respectively, with 13 bases between them. This CDR3 has 14 amino acids. The CDR3 bases are TGTGCCAGTGGACAGTGGCAAAACACCGGGGAGCTGTTTTTT. Its translation: CASGQWQNTGELFF.

V usage is TRBV7-8 and J usage is TRBJ2-7; unclear D gene. The V end was cut by 1 base, the J end by 2 bases, with 9 bases between. Germline CDR1 is SGHVS and CDR2 is FQNEAQ. The CDR3 is 14 residues long. The CDR3 nucleotides read TGTGCCAGCAGCTTAGTTGGCAGTACCTACGAGCAGTACTTC. It is translated as CASSLVGSTYEQYF.

The chain employs TRBV5-6 and TRBJ1-6; TRBD1 matches at 8 bases. The ends lost 3 bases at V and 4 bases at J; junction bases unmatched: 6. The CDR3 runs to 16 residues. CDR1 is SGHDT, CDR2 YYEEEE, per germline. Here the CDR3 reads CASSSQGEGYNSPLHF. The CDR3 region has the DNA TGTGCCAGCAGCTCACAGGGGGAGGGATATAATTCACCCCTCCACTTT.

The chain is built from TRBV9 and TRBJ2-5, with D perhaps TRBD2 (5 bases). This CDR3 region has 14 residues. Germline V lookup: CDR1 SGDLS, CDR2 YYNGEE. Trimming took off 0 bases at V and 1 base at J, with 7 bases between the two ends. CDR3 residues: CASSVGGPQETQYF. CDR3 bases: TGTGCCAGCAGCGTAGGAGGGCCCCAAGAGACCCAGTACTTC.

In its sample, this clone was seen a few times. This same CDR3 is encoded by further DNA sequences in the sample. This rearrangement joins TRBV30 to TRBJ1-1; D unresolved. The CDR3 length is 11 residues. CDR1 is GTSNPN and CDR2 is SVGIG in the germline V gene (reference sequence). V was pared by 4 bases and J by 0 bases, with 3 bases between. DNA for the CDR3: TGTGCCTGGACATTGAACACTGAAGCTTTCTTT. It specifies CAWTLNTEAFF.

This clone was picked up one time. V gene TRBV28 combines with J gene TRBJ2-7; D tentatively reads TRBD1 or TRBD2 (5 bases each). V lost 6 bases, J lost 2 bases, and 14 bases lay in between. Germline lookup yields CDR1 MDHEN and CDR2 SYDVKM. The CDR3 spans 14 residues. DNA of the CDR3: TGTGCCAGCAGCTTCCGGGACGGAGCCTACGAGCAGTACTTC. Amino acids: CASSFRDGAYEQYF.

The chain is built from TRBV23-1 and TRBJ1-2; perhaps TRBD1 as D (5 bases). TRBV23-1 is an open reading frame whose function is uncertain. V lost 4 bases to trimming and J lost 3 bases, with 24 bases between them. The CDR3 extends over 18 amino acids. The CDR3 reads CASSRALPAAGTDYGYTF. The DNA for the CDR3 is TGCGCCAGCAGTCGAGCCCTCCCAGCGGCGGGGACTGACTATGGCTACACCTTC.

J is TRBJ2-6 and V is TRBV5-6; D remains ambiguous. There are 15 residues in the CDR3. Germline V CDR1 and CDR2: SGHDT, YYEEEE. Trimming took 1 base from V and 1 from J, leaving 6 bases between them. The CDR3 loop is CASSLWVSGANVLTF. The CDR3 DNA sequence: TGTGCCAGCAGCTTGTGGGTTTCTGGGGCCAACGTCCTGACTTTC. The whole variable domain, remainder taken from reference TRBV5-6 and TRBJ2-6, is DAGVTQSPTHLIKTRGQQVTLRCSPKSGHDTVSWYQQALGQGPQFIFQYYEEEERQRGNFPDRFSGHQFPNYSSELNVNALLLGDSALYLCASSLWVSGANVLTFGAGSRLTVL.

The V gene is TRBV9, the J gene TRBJ1-1, with D unresolved. Trimming shortened V by 3 bases and J by 3 bases, and 21 bases separated the two germline ends. CDR3 length: 17 amino acids. From germline, CDR1 is SGDLS and CDR2 YYNGEE. CDR3 sequence (DNA): TGTGCCAGCAGCGCCCCTTTAGGCACAGTTGGCGACACTGAAGCTTTCTTT. Translated, it gives CASSAPLGTVGDTEAFF. The whole variable domain, filled in from reference TRBV9 and TRBJ1-1, reads DSGVTQTPKHLITATGQRVTLRCSPRSGDLSVYWYQQSLDQGLQFLIQYYNGEERAKGNILERFSAQQFPDLHSELNLSSLELGDSALYFCASSAPLGTVGDTEAFFGQGTRLTVV.

The V call is TRBV7-8, the J call TRBJ2-7, with a weak D call TRBD1 (5 bases). Germline V gene lookup returns CDR1 SGHVS and CDR2 FQNEAQ. V lost 1 base to trimming and J lost 4 bases, with 17 bases between them. The CDR3 sequence is 16 residues long. CDR3 region: CASSLVYQGLGYEQYF. CDR3 nucleotide sequence: TGTGCCAGCAGCTTAGTTTACCAGGGCCTAGGATACGAGCAGTACTTC.